This T cell receptor (beta chain) was documented in a study of identical twins. Broader study findings: The study found excess low generation probability among twin-shared out-of-frame alpha sequences. The models systematically underestimated how much out-of-frame TCR alpha was shared in monozygotic twins. Fewer insertions marked abundant cord blood beta clonotypes; young adult naive trended weakly, memory not at all.

The cDNA had a unique molecular identifier and a template-switch universal primer site. Using its own MiXCR run on the 5' RACE reads, TCRdb lists one record per CDR3 protein. This table has 350,000 to 450,000 distinct CDR3 sequences, approximately 18% appearing once. Details on this clonotype: Its specificity is unknown.

The TCR was taken from a man between 50 and 59 years old in good health. The sequenced material came from naive T cells sorted from blood.

CDR3 coding DNA: TGTGCCAGCAGCGGCCGACCGACCTCAAGGGATACGCAGTATTTT. The encoded protein is CASSGRPTSRDTQYF. The chain combines TRBV9 with TRBJ2-3, with D unclear. Germline V gene lookup returns CDR1 SGDLS and CDR2 YYNGEE. The germline V and J ends were trimmed by 3 bases and 6 bases, with 17 bases remaining between them. The CDR3 extends over 15 amino acids.